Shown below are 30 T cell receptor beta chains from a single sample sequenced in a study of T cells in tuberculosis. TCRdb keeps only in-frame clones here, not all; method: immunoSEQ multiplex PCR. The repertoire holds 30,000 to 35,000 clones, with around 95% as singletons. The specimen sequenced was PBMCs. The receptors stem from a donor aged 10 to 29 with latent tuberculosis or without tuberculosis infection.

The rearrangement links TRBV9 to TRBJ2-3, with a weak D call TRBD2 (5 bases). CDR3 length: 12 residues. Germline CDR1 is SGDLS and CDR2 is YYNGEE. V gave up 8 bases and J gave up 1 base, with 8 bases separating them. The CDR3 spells CAREGGTDTQYF. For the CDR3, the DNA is TGTGCCAGAGAGGGAGGCACAGATACGCAGTATTTT.

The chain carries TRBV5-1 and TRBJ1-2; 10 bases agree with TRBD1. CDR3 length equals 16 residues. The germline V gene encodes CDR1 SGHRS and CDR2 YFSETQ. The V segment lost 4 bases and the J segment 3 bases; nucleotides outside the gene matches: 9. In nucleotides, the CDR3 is TGCGCCAGCAGCGCGGGACAGGGGATCCGGGACTATGGCTACACCTTC. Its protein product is CASSAGQGIRDYGYTF.

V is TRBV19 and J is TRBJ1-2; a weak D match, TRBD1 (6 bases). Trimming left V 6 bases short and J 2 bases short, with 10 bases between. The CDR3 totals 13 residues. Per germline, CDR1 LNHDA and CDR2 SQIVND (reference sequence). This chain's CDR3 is CASRAQGNYGYTF. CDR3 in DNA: TGTGCCAGTAGGGCCCAGGGGAACTATGGCTACACCTTC.

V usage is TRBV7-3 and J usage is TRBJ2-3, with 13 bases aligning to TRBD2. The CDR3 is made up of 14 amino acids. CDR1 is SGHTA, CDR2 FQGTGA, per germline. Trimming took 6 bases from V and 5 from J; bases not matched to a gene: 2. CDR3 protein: CASSRTSGGDTQYF. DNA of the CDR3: TGTGCCAGCAGTCGGACTAGCGGGGGAGATACGCAGTATTTT. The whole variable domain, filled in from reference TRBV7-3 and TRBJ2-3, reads GAGVSQTPSNKVTEKGKYVELRCDPISGHTALYWYRQSLGQGPEFLIYFQGTGAADDSGLPNDRFFAVRPEGSVSTLKIQRTERGDSAVYLCASSRTSGGDTQYFGPGTRLTVL.

The DNA of the CDR3 is TGTGCCAGCAGCTCCGGGGGACAGGGGGCTTCGTATGGCTACACCTTC. It is translated as CASSSGGQGASYGYTF. The chain recombines TRBV7-2 with TRBJ1-2; TRBD1 matches at 12 bases. The germline V gene has CDR1 SGHTA and CDR2 FQGNSA. The CDR3 is made up of 16 amino acids. V dropped 4 bases and J dropped 5; count of bases not matched to a gene: 8.

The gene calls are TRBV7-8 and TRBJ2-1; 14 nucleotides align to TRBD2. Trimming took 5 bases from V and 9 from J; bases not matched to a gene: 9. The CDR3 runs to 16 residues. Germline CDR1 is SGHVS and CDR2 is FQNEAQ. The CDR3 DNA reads TGTGCCAGCAGCGGGCGACTAGCGGGAGGGCCTAGTGAGCAGTTCTTC. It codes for CASSGRLAGGPSEQFF.

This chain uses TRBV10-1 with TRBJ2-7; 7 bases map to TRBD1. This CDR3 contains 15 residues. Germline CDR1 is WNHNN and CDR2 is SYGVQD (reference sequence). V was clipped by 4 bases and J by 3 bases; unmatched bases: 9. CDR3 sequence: CASSGPGQTFYEQYF. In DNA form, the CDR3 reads TGCGCCAGCAGTGGGCCGGGACAGACCTTCTACGAGCAGTACTTC.

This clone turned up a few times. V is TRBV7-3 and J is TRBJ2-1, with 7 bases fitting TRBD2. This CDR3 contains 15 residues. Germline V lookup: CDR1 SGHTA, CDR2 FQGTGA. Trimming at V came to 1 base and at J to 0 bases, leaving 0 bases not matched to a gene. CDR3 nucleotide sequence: TGTGCCAGCAGCTTAAGCGGGAGCTCCTACAATGAGCAGTTCTTC. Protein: CASSLSGSSYNEQFF.

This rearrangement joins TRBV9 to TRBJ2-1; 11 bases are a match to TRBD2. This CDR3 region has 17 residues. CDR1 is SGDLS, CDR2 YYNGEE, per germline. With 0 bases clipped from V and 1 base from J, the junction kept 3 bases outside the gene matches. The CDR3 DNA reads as TGTGCCAGCAGCGTAGCTCTAGCGGGGGGATCCTACAATGAGCAGTTCTTC. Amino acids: CASSVALAGGSYNEQFF.

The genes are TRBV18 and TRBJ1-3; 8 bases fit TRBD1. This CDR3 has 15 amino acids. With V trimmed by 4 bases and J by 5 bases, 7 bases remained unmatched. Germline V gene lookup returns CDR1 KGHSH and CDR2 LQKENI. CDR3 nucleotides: TGTGCCAGCTCACAATGGACAGGGCACAGAAACACCATATATTTT. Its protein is CASSQWTGHRNTIYF.

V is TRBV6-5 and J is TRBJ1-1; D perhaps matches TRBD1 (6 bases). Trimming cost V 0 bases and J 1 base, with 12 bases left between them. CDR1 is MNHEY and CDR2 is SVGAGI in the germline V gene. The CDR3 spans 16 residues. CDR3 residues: CASSYSSDRWNTEAFF. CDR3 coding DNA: TGTGCCAGCAGTTACTCCTCGGACAGATGGAACACTGAAGCTTTCTTT.

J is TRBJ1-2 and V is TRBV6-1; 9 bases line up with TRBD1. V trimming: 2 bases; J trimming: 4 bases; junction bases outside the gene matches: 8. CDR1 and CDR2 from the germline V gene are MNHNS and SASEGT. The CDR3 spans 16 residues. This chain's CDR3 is CASSETGRTGAYGYTF. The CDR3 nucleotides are TGTGCCAGCAGTGAAACTGGACGGACAGGGGCCTATGGCTACACCTTC.

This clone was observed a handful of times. CDR3 DNA: TGTGCCAGCAGCTTAGATCTATTGTCTTGGCAGTACTTC. This codes for CASSLDLLSWQYF. The chain combines TRBV11-2 with TRBJ2-7; D is unclear. Per the germline V gene, CDR1 is SGHAT and CDR2 is FQNNGV. This CDR3 has 13 amino acids. Trimming shortened V by 0 bases and J by 9 bases, and 12 bases separated the two germline ends. The complete variable domain, with remaining parts taken from reference TRBV11-2 and TRBJ2-7, reads EAGVAQSPRYKIIEKRQSVAFWCNPISGHATLYWYQQILGQGPKLLIQFQNNGVVDDSQLPKDRFSAERLKGVDSTLKIQPAKLEDSAVYLCASSLDLLSWQYFGPGTRLTVT.

The CDR3 DNA sequence: TGCGCCAGCAGCTTGGCGGAGTCGAACACCGGGGAGCTGTTTTTT. As protein: CASSLAESNTGELFF. V and J are TRBV5-1 and TRBJ2-2; D call uncertain. Germline values: CDR1 SGHRS, CDR2 YFSETQ. V lost 0 bases to trimming and J lost 0 bases, with 6 bases between them. This CDR3 has 15 residues.

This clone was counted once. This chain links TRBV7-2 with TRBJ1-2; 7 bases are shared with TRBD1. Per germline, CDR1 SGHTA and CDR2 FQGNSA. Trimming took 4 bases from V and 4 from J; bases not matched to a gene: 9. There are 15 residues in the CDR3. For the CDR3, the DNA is TGTGCCAGCAGCTCCCGACAGGGCTCAGGCTATGGCTACACCTTC. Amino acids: CASSSRQGSGYGYTF.

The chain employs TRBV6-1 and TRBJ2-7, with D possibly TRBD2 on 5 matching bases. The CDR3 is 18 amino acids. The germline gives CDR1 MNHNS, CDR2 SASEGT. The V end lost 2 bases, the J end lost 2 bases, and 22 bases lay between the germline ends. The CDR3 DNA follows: TGTGCCAGCAGTGAAATAACGGGTCCGGGAAGAATTGCCTACGAGCAGTACTTC. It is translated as CASSEITGPGRIAYEQYF.

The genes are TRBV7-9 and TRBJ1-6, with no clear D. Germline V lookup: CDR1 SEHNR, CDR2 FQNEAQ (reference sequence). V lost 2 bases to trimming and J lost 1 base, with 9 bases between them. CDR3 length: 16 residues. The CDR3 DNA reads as TGTGCCAGCAGCTTAACCCGGGTATCCTATAATTCACCCCTCCACTTT. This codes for CASSLTRVSYNSPLHF.

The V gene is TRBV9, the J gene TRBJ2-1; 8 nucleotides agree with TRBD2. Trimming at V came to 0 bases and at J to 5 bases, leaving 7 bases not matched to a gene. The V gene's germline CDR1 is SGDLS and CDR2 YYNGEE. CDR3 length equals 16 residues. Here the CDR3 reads CASSVVGREGNNEQFF. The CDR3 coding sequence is TGTGCCAGCAGCGTAGTAGGTCGGGAGGGGAACAATGAGCAGTTCTTC.

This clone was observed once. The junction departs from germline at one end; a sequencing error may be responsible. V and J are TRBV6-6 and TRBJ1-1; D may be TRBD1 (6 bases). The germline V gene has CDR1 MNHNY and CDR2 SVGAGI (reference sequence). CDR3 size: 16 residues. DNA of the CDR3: TGTGCCAGCTGTTACCTCCCTGAGGGGGTGGGTACTGAAGCTTTCTTT. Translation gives CASCYLPEGVGTEAFF.

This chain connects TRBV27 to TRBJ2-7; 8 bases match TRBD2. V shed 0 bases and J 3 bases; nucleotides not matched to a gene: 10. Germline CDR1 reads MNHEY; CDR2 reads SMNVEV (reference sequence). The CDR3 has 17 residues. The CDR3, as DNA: TGTGCCAGCAGTTTATCTTTCGGGGGGGTTTGGGTCTACGAGCAGTACTTC. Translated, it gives CASSLSFGGVWVYEQYF.

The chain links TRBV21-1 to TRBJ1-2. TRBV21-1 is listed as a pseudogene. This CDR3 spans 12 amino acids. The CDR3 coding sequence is TGTGCCAGCAGCAAGTCGGTCTATGGCTACACCTTC. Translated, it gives CASSKSVYGYTF.

The chain's CDR3 is CASSQSGTGYGYTF. The CDR3 coding sequence is TGTGCCAGCAGCCAAAGCGGGACAGGATATGGCTACACCTTC. This chain uses TRBV7-9 with TRBJ1-2; 8 nucleotides match TRBD1. The CDR3 extends over 14 amino acids. Germline CDR1 reads SEHNR; CDR2 reads FQNEAQ (reference sequence). V shed 5 bases, J shed 5 bases, and the junction held 7 bases outside the gene matches.

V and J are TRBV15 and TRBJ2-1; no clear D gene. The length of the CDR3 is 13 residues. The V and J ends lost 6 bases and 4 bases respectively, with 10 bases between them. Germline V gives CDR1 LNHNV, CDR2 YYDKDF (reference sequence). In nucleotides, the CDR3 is TGTGCCACCAGGGCCACAGTATACAATGAGCAGTTCTTC. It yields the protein CATRATVYNEQFF.

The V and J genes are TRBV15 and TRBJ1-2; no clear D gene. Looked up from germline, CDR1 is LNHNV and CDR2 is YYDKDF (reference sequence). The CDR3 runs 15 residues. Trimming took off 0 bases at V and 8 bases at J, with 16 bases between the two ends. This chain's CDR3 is CATSRDTGSGTGYTF. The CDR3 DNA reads TGTGCCACCAGCAGAGATACGGGATCAGGTACCGGCTACACCTTC.

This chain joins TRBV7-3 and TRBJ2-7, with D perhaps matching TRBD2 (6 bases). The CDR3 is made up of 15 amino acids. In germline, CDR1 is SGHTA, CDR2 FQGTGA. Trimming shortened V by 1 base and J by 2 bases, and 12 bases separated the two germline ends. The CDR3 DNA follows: TGTGCCAGCAGCTTAAGCGGGACTCAACCCTACGAGCAGTACTTC. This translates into CASSLSGTQPYEQYF.

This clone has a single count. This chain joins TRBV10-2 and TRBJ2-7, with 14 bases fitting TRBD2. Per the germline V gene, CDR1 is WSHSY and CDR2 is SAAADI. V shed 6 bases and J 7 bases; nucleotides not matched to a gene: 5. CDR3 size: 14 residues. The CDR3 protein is CASRTSGREGEQYF. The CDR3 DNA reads TGCGCCAGCAGGACTAGCGGGAGGGAGGGAGAGCAGTACTTC.

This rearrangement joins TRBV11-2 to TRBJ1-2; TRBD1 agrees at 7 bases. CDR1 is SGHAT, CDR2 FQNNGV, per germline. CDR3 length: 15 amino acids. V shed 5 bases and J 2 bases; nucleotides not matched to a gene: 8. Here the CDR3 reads CASSHRTGGNYGYTF. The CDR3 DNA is TGTGCCAGCAGCCATCGGACAGGCGGCAACTATGGCTACACCTTC. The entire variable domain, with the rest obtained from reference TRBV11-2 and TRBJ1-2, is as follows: EAGVAQSPRYKIIEKRQSVAFWCNPISGHATLYWYQQILGQGPKLLIQFQNNGVVDDSQLPKDRFSAERLKGVDSTLKIQPAKLEDSAVYLCASSHRTGGNYGYTFGSGTRLTVV.

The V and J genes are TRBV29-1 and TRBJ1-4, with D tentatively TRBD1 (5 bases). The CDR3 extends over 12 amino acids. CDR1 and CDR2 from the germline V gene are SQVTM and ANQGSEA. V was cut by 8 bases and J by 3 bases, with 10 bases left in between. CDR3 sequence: CSIRQSNEKLFF. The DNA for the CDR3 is TGCAGCATCCGACAGTCTAATGAAAAACTGTTTTTT.

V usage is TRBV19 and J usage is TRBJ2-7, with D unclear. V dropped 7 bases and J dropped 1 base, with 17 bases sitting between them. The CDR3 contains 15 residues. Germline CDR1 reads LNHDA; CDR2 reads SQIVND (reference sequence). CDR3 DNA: TGTGCCAGTAATCCCGGGTCTATGGAGTCCTACGAGCAGTACTTC. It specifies CASNPGSMESYEQYF.

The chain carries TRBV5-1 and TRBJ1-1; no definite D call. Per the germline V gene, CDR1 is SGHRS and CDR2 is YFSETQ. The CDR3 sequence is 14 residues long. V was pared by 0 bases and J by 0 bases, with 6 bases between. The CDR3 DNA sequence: TGCGCCAGCAGCTTGGCAGGAATGAACACTGAAGCTTTCTTT. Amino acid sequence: CASSLAGMNTEAFF. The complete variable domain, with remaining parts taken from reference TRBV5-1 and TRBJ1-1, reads KAGVTQTPRYLIKTRGQQVTLSCSPISGHRSVSWYQQTPGQGLQFLFEYFSETQRNKGNFPGRFSGRQFSNSRSEMNVSTLELGDSALYLCASSLAGMNTEAFFGQGTRLTVV.